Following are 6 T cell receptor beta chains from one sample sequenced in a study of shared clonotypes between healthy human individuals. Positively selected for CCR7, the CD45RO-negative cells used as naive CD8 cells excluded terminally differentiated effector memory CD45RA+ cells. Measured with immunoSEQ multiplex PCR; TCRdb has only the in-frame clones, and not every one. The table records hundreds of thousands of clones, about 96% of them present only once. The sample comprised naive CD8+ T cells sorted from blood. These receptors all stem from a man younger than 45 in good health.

The CDR3 nucleotides are TGTGCCAGCAGCTTAATTAGTAGCGGTTTAGGAGATACGCAGTATTTT. It specifies CASSLISSGLGDTQYF. This chain links TRBV7-9 with TRBJ2-3; TRBD2 is a possible D gene (6 bases). The V and J ends lost 2 bases and 5 bases respectively, with 17 bases between them. This CDR3 contains 16 residues. Germline assignment: CDR1 SEHNR and CDR2 FQNEAQ (reference sequence).

CDR3 in amino acids: CAISETGVGNQPQHF. The CDR3 DNA reads as TGTGCCATCAGTGAGACGGGGGTGGGCAATCAGCCCCAGCATTTT. The chain carries TRBV10-3 and TRBJ1-5, with D possibly TRBD1 on 5 matching bases. The germline V and J ends were trimmed by 2 bases and 2 bases, with 10 bases remaining between them. From germline, CDR1 is ENHRY and CDR2 SYGVKD. The CDR3 extends over 15 amino acids.

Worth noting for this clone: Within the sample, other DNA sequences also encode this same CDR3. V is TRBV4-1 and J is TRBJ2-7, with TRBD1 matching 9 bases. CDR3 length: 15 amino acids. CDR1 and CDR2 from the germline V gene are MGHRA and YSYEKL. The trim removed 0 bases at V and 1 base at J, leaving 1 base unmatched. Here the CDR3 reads CASSQEGQGSYEQYF. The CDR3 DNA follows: TGCGCCAGCAGCCAAGAGGGACAGGGATCCTACGAGCAGTACTTC.

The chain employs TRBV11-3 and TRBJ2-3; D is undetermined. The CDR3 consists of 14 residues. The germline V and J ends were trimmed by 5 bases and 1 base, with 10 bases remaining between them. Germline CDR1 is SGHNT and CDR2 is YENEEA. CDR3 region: CASSPSDGTDTQYF. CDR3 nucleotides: TGTGCCAGCAGCCCTTCGGACGGCACAGATACGCAGTATTTT.

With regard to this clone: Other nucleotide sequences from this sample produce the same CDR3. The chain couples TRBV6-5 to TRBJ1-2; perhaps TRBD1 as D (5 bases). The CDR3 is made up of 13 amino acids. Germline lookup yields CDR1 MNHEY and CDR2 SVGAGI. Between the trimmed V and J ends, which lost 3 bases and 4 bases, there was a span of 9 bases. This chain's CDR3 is CASSYGTSYGYTF. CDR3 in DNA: TGTGCCAGCAGTTATGGGACCAGCTATGGCTACACCTTC.

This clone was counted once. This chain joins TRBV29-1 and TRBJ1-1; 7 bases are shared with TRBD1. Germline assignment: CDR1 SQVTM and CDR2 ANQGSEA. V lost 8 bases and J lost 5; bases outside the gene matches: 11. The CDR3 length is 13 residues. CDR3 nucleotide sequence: TGCAGCCTCAACCCGGGACAGTCGACTGAAGCTTTCTTT. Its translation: CSLNPGQSTEAFF.